Below, 6 T cell receptor beta chains from the same sample are listed, as sequenced in a study of blood T cells in healthy people across ages. A sample-barcoded 5' primer and a J-beta primer mix were used in a second PCR of about 6 to 12 cycles. TCRdb processed the 5' RACE reads anew with MiXCR; each CDR3 protein has one entry. The table lists 450,000 to 700,000 distinct CDR3 sequences, about 26% of them singletons. Sequencing was done on a sample of blood. These receptors were taken from a woman in her 70s in good health.

The chain joins TRBV7-2 to TRBJ2-1; D gene unclear. Trimming pared 7 bases from V and 3 bases from J, leaving 10 bases between. Germline CDR1 SGHTA, CDR2 FQGNSA. The CDR3 is 13 residues long. In nucleotides, the CDR3 is TGTGCCAGCACCACTGGCAACTACAATGAGCAGTTCTTC. Its protein product is CASTTGNYNEQFF. Full variable domain (remainder filled in from reference TRBV7-2 and TRBJ2-1): GAGVSQSPSNKVTEKGKDVELRCDPISGHTALYWYRQSLGQGLEFLIYFQGNSAPDKSGLPSDRFSAERTGGSVSTLTIQRTQQEDSAVYLCASTTGNYNEQFFGPGTRLTVL.

Worth noting for this clonotype: This may be a read error: a much more frequent sequence differs by one nucleotide. J is TRBJ2-6 and V is TRBV4-1; D not certain. CDR1 and CDR2 (germline): MGHRA, YSYEKL. The CDR3 is made up of 15 amino acids. The CDR3 is CAGSQEFSGANVLTF. CDR3 in DNA: TGCGCCGGCAGCCAAGAATTCTCTGGGGCCAACGTCCTGACTTTC.

The chain carries TRBV10-3 and TRBJ2-3, with D perhaps matching TRBD1 (6 bases). Trimming took 0 bases from V and 6 from J, leaving 13 bases between them. Germline CDR1 reads ENHRY; CDR2 reads SYGVKD. The CDR3 extends over 15 amino acids. The CDR3 loop is CAISESRGSWDTQYF. The CDR3 DNA reads as TGTGCCATCAGTGAGTCGAGGGGGAGTTGGGATACGCAGTATTTT.

About this clonotype itself: At one boundary the junction diverges from the germline segment, which might be a read error. The rearrangement joins TRBV7-7 to TRBJ2-1; TRBD1 or TRBD2 may be the D gene (6 bases each). Germline CDR1 SSHAT, CDR2 FNYEAQ (reference sequence). This CDR3 is 14 amino acids long. CDR3 in DNA: TGTGCTAGCAGCTTAGCGCCGGGGGCCGATGAGCAGTTCTTC. Translating gives CASSLAPGADEQFF. Full variable domain (missing parts from reference TRBV7-7 and TRBJ2-1): GAGVSQSPRYKVTKRGQDVTLRCDPISSHATLYWYQQALGQGPEFLTYFNYEAQPDKSGLPSDRFSAERPEGSISTLTIQRTEQRDSAMYRCASSLAPGADEQFFGPGTRLTVL.

The chain employs TRBV29-1 and TRBJ2-7; D is undetermined. In germline, CDR1 is SQVTM, CDR2 ANQGSEA. The length of the CDR3 is 13 residues. Trimming pared 4 bases from V and 4 bases from J, leaving 14 bases between. The CDR3: CSVGVGVRYEQYF. DNA for the CDR3: TGCAGCGTTGGCGTTGGGGTGAGATACGAGCAGTACTTC.

This clonotype was found a few times. The CDR3 DNA reads as TGTGCCAGCAGCCCCCGGGGCGGGTTTAGGGATACGCAGTATTTT. This encodes CASSPRGGFRDTQYF. V is TRBV11-3 and J is TRBJ2-3; D could derive from TRBD1 or TRBD2 (5 bases each). V lost 5 bases to trimming and J lost 6 bases, with 18 bases between them. CDR1 is SGHNT, CDR2 YENEEA, per germline. The CDR3 is made up of 15 amino acids.